This T cell receptor beta chain was profiled in a study of T-cell memory formation after mild COVID-19. One entry per CDR3 protein results from TCRdb running MiXCR on the 5' RACE reads. The repertoire holds around 180,000 distinct CDR3 sequences, with about 18% as singletons. V was pared by 2 bases and J by 0 bases, with 5 bases of the junction left unmatched. This CDR3 has 18 residues. Germline CDR1 is KGHSH and CDR2 is LQKENI. The V gene is TRBV18, the J gene TRBJ2-5, with 14 nucleotides matching TRBD2. The source is a man aged 18 to 35 who had mild COVID-19 (a few samples of this study predate the infection). Cell type and time point are not known. The sequenced sample consisted of PBMCs or a T cell subset sorted from them (not recorded which). DNA for the CDR3: TGTGCCAGCTCACCATGGAGGACTAGCGGGGGGAACCAAGAGACCCAGTACTTC. It specifies CASSPWRTSGGNQETQYF. Full variable domain (missing parts from reference TRBV18 and TRBJ2-5): NAGVMQNPRHLVRRRGQEARLRCSPMKGHSHVYWYRQLPEEGLKFMVYLQKENIIDESGMPKERFSAEFPKEGPSILRIQQVVRGDSAAYFCASSPWRTSGGNQETQYFGPGTRLLVL.